This entry lists 8 T cell receptor beta chains sequenced from one sample in a study of blood T cell repertoires in COVID-19 (dated by TCRdb to about 2020). Libraries were built with the immunoSEQ multiplex PCR assay. TCRdb provides this immuneACCESS table in a form limited to in-frame rearrangements. Some clones are lacking; in checked studies, under half of them reflect an unresolved V gene, and why the rest are absent is not known. Across this sample there are around 270,000 clones, with 80% to 90% seen only once. In total, the top ten clones hold approximately 4.2% of the sample. The specimen sequenced was peripheral blood. The source of these receptors is a man in his forties with acute or convalescent COVID-19.

A remark on this clone: The sample carries other DNA sequences with the same CDR3. The chain employs TRBV3-1 (or the pseudogene TRBV3-2) and TRBJ2-1, with a tentative D call TRBD1 (6 bases). Trimming stripped 4 bases from V and 4 bases from J, with 11 bases between. This CDR3 is 14 amino acids long. Germline V gene lookup returns CDR1 LGHDT and CDR2 YNNKEL (reference sequence). Written as DNA, the CDR3 is TGTGCCAGCAGCCCTCGGACAGCATACAATGAGCAGTTCTTC. It codes for CASSPRTAYNEQFF.

This clone showed up just once. V gene TRBV14 combines with J gene TRBJ2-7; no clear D. CDR3 length equals 15 residues. The germline V gene encodes CDR1 SGHDN and CDR2 FVKESK. V was shortened by 1 base and J by 0 bases, with 10 bases between the two germline ends. CDR3 sequence reads: CASSQAPVSSYEQYF. The CDR3 DNA follows: TGTGCCAGCAGCCAAGCCCCGGTGAGCTCCTACGAGCAGTACTTC.

The chain uses TRBV5-4 and TRBJ1-2, with 9 bases matching TRBD1. V dropped 5 bases and J dropped 4; count of bases not matched to a gene: 6. This CDR3 has 14 residues. Per germline, CDR1 SGHNT and CDR2 YYREEE (reference sequence). The DNA of the CDR3 is TGTGCCAGCAGACCACCGGACAGGGGCTATGGCTACACCTTC. Translated: CASRPPDRGYGYTF.

The chain joins TRBV7-2 to TRBJ1-4; a weak D match, TRBD1 (5 bases). Germline lookup yields CDR1 SGHTA and CDR2 FQGNSA. V was clipped by 5 bases and J by 8 bases, with 18 bases between them. The CDR3 totals 15 residues. This chain's CDR3 is CASSNTAGGWEKLFF. In DNA form, the CDR3 reads TGTGCCAGCAGCAACACCGCGGGGGGGTGGGAAAAACTGTTTTTT.

This chain links TRBV5-1 with TRBJ1-6; 7 bases agree with TRBD1. This CDR3 comprises 15 residues. CDR1 and CDR2 (germline): SGHRS, YFSETQ. J was trimmed by 9 bases and V by 4 bases; bases with no gene match: 10. The CDR3 sequence is CASSRTGPGGSPLHF. Here the CDR3 DNA reads TGCGCCAGCAGCAGGACCGGGCCAGGGGGTTCACCCCTCCACTTT. Full variable domain (rest looked up from reference TRBV5-1 and TRBJ1-6): KAGVTQTPRYLIKTRGQQVTLSCSPISGHRSVSWYQQTPGQGLQFLFEYFSETQRNKGNFPGRFSGRQFSNSRSEMNVSTLELGDSALYLCASSRTGPGGSPLHFGNGTRLTVT.

V and J are TRBV11-2 and TRBJ2-3; 7 bases match TRBD1. Germline-derived CDR1 and CDR2 are SGHAT and FQNNGV. Trimming removed 5 bases from V and 0 bases from J; junction bases left unmatched: 8. The CDR3 length is 16 residues. The chain's CDR3 is CASSRTGAFSTDTQYF. The CDR3 DNA reads as TGTGCCAGCAGCCGTACAGGGGCCTTTAGCACAGATACGCAGTATTTT.

The genes are TRBV5-8 and TRBJ1-5, with no clear D. Looked up from germline, CDR1 is SGHTS and CDR2 is YDEGEE. V was pared by 0 bases and J by 5 bases, with 12 bases between. The CDR3 loop spans 15 amino acids. CDR3 sequence reads: CASSLAGQSYQPQHF. CDR3 bases: TGTGCCAGCAGCTTGGCTGGTCAGTCCTATCAGCCCCAGCATTTT.

The V call is TRBV12-3 or TRBV12-4, the J call TRBJ2-1; D uncertain. The CDR3 consists of 13 residues. The V end was cut by 1 base, the J end by 4 bases, with 5 bases between. The CDR3 spells CASSLESYNEQFF. Here the CDR3 DNA reads TGTGCCAGCAGTTTAGAGAGTTACAATGAGCAGTTCTTC.